Each of the 3 T cell receptor beta chains below was sequenced from the same sample in a study of PD-1 blockade in mismatch repair-deficient tumors. TCRdb keeps only in-frame clones here, not all; method: immunoSEQ multiplex PCR. This sample has more than 20,000 clones, with just under 85% found just once. The input for sequencing was peripheral blood, taken 2 weeks after starting pembrolizumab. The receptors here all came from an adult with mismatch repair-deficient cancer.

This chain's CDR3 is CSVEGGRFGMNTEAFF. Here the CDR3 DNA reads TGCAGCGTTGAAGGTGGCAGGTTTGGAATGAACACTGAAGCTTTCTTT. The chain combines TRBV29-1 with TRBJ1-1, with D uncertain. The CDR3 runs 16 residues. Trimming removed 1 base from V and 0 bases from J, with 15 bases in between. The V gene's germline CDR1 is SQVTM and CDR2 ANQGSEA.

The rearrangement joins TRBV6-6 to TRBJ1-1; 9 bases align to TRBD1. The CDR3 runs to 14 residues. Germline V gene sequence: CDR1 MNHNY, CDR2 SVGAGI (reference sequence). After removal of 7 bases from V and 4 bases from J, the junction contained 7 bases not matched to a gene. CDR3 nucleotides: TGTGCCAGCAACCTCGGACAGGGGAGCACTGAAGCTTTCTTT. Protein: CASNLGQGSTEAFF.

This CDR3 reads CASSTGTGLTGELFF. The CDR3 bases are TGTGCCAGCAGTACCGGGACAGGGCTCACCGGGGAGCTGTTTTTT. The V and J genes are TRBV11-2 and TRBJ2-2; 9 nucleotides agree with TRBD1. CDR1 is SGHAT and CDR2 is FQNNGV in the germline V gene. Trimming removed 6 bases from V and 4 bases from J; junction bases left unmatched: 6. This CDR3 comprises 15 residues.